This entry concerns a single TCR beta chain. This clonotype has a count of ten or more. Its target antigen remains unknown. No much larger clonotype is one base removed from it; base qualities were not supplied. This specimen comes from a study of spatial heterogeneity in lung cancer (dated by TCRdb to between 2017 and 2020). Study-wide context: Beta-chain transcripts were consistently detected in greater numbers than alpha-chain transcripts, which likely reflects a higher abundance of beta-chain transcripts. At surgery, both alpha and beta chains were TCR-sequenced in fewer than 250 tumor regions, approximately 64 matched nontumor lung samples and 56 PBMC samples. In the raw uncorrected reads, each unique combination of TCR and UMI appeared more than ten times on average. TCR repertoire features were related to nonsynonymous mutation counts determined by whole-exome sequencing of tumor tissue. In tumor regions, TCR transcript counts showed a strong correlation with a T cell transcriptional module score from matched bulk RNA-seq. In non-small cell lung cancer, the study quantitatively compared TCR alpha and beta repertoires across several tumor regions, matched nontumor lung, and blood. General findings and caveats noted by the study authors: Confirming at a functional level the hypothesis that regional TCRs recognize regional mutations was considered to require additional single-cell paired TCR alpha and beta sequencing. TCR-seq coverage of tumor T cells was estimated at only around 7% for alpha chains and about 13% for beta chains. Counts of ubiquitous and regional expanded TCRs correlated with counts of ubiquitous and regional nonsynonymous mutations, respectively. The tumor nonsynonymous mutation count correlated with the number of expanded alpha and beta TCRs within the tumor.

Library generation was performed with 5' RACE. These reads were obtained on a NextSeq 500. To allow correction of PCR and sequencing errors, the TCR library protocol tagged every TCR cDNA molecule with a unique molecular identifier. The study's processing was this. TCR identification, UMI-based error correction and CDR3 extraction were all carried out with Decombinator tools. Expanded TCRs were defined as those above a frequency of 2 per 1,000, corresponding to the top 1% of the tumor frequency distribution. Expanded tumor TCRs were classed as regional if statistically deemed absent (corrected P<0.05) from at least one tumor region, otherwise ubiquitous. Rényi diversity was computed with the R vegan package after subsampling each repertoire 100 times to 5,000 TCRs. CDR3 similarity networks were built from amino acid triplet string-kernel similarity, with CDR3s being connected when pairwise similarity was above 0.82. TCRdb reprocessing: public reads trimmed at Q25 with fastp, clones called with MiXCR, in-frame beta chains kept. Under each unique CDR3 protein, matching rows form one entry showing the most common genes and DNA. These V and J calls derive from TCRdb rather than the authors' analysis. The sample contains tens of thousands of distinct CDR3 sequences, over 4% of them found a single time. About 9.8% of the sample rests with the top ten.

According to the study, the label for this sample's time point signals: sample taken at primary tumor resection. Donors were 72 patients with early-stage, untreated non-small cell lung cancer from the lung TRACERx cohort. Without any cell sorting, TCR sequencing was performed on whole RNA extracted either from tumor and nontumor lung tissue or from cryopreserved PBMC samples. Patients were selected for TCR sequencing only if sufficient RNA was available from at least two tumor regions. Tumor and adjacent nontumor lung specimens were reviewed by a lung pathologist before selection. This clonotype was obtained from a male donor with early-stage non-small cell lung cancer. The sequencing here drew on lung tumor tissue, taken at surgery.

The DNA sequence is TGTGCCAGCAGTCCCCTCACCTACGAGCAGTACTTC. Its protein product is CASSPLTYEQYF. The receptor chain draws on TRBV28 and TRBJ2-7; no D gene call is confident. From the cysteine through the phenylalanine, the CDR3 covers 12 amino acids. Just the 36-base CDR3 DNA is kept, in frame starting at base 1. The germline V gene yields MDHEN for CDR1 and SYDVKM for CDR2. Deletion took 5 bases off V and 2 bases off J, with a span of 7 bases between the germline ends.